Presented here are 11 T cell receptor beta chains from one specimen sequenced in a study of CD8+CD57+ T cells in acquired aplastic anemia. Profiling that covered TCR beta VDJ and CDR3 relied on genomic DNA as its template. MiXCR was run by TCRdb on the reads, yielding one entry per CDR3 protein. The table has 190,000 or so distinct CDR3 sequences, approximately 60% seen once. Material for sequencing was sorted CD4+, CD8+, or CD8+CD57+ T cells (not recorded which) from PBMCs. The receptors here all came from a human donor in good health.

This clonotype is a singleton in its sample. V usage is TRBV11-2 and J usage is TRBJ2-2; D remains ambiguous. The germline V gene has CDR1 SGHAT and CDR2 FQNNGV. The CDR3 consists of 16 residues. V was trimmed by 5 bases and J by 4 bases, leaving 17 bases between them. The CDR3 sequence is CASSTGAGWVTGELFF. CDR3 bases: TGTGCCAGCAGCACCGGTGCCGGGTGGGTCACCGGGGAGCTGTTTTTT. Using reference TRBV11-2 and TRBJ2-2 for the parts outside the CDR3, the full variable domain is EAGVAQSPRYKIIEKRQSVAFWCNPISGHATLYWYQQILGQGPKLLIQFQNNGVVDDSQLPKDRFSAERLKGVDSTLKIQPAKLEDSAVYLCASSTGAGWVTGELFFGEGSRLTVL.

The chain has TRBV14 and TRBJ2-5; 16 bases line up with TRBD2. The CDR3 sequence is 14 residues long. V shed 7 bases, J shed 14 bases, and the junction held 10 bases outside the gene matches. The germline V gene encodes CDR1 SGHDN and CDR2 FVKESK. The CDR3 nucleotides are TGTGCCAGCACCACACCGGGACTAGCGGGAGGGCCATACTTC. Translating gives CASTTPGLAGGPYF.

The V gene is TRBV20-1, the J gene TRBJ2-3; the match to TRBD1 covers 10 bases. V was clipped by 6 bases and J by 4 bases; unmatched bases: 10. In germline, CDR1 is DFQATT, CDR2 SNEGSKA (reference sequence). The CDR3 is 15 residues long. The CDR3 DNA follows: TGCAGTGCACGAGGGGACAGGGGAGATGCAGATACGCAGTATTTT. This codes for CSARGDRGDADTQYF.

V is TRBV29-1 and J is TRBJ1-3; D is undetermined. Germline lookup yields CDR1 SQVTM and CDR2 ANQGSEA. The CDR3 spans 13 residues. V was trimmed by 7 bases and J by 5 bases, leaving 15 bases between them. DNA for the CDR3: TGCAGCGCCCTACTGAGTACGAGAAACACCATATATTTT. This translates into CSALLSTRNTIYF.

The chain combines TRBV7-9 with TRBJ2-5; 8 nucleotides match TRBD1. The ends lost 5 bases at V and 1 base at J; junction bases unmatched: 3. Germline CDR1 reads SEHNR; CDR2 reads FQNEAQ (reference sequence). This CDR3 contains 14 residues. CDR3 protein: CASSPDRGQETQYF. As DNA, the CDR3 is TGTGCCAGCAGCCCAGACAGGGGCCAAGAGACCCAGTACTTC.

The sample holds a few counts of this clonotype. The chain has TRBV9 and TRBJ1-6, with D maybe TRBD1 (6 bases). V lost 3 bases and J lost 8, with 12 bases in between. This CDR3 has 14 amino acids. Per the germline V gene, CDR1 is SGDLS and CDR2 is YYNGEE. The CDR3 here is CASSARDIDSPLHF. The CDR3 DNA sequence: TGTGCCAGCAGCGCCCGGGACATTGATTCACCCCTCCACTTT.

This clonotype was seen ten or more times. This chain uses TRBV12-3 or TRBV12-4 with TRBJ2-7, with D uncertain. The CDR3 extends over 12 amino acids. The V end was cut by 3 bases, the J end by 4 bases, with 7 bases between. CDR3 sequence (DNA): TGTGCCAGCAGTTTCTCCCTATACGAGCAGTACTTC. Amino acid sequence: CASSFSLYEQYF.

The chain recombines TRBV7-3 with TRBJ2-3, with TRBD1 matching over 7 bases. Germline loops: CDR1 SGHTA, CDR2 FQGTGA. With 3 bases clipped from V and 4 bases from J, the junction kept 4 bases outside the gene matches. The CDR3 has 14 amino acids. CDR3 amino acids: CASSFHRGADTQYF. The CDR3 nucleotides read TGTGCCAGCAGCTTCCACAGGGGAGCAGATACGCAGTATTTT.

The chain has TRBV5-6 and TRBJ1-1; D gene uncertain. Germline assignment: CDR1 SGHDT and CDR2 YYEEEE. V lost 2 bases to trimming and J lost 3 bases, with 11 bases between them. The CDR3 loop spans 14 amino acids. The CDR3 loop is CASSFPRIDTEAFF. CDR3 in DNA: TGTGCCAGCAGCTTTCCCAGGATTGACACTGAAGCTTTCTTT.

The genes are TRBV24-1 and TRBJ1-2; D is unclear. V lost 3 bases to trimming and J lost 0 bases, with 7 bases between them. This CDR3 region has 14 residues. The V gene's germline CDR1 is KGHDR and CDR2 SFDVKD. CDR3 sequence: CATSDAATNYGYTF. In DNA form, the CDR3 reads TGTGCCACCAGTGATGCCGCCACTAACTATGGCTACACCTTC.

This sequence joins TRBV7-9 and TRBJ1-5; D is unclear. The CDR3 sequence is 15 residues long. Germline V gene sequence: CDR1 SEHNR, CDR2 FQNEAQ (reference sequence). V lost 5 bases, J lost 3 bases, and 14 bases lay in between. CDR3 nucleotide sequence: TGTGCCAGCAGCCTTAGGATCGGATTCAATCAGCCCCAGCATTTT. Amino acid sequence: CASSLRIGFNQPQHF. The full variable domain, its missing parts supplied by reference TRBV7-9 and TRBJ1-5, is DTGVSQNPRHKITKRGQNVTFRCDPISEHNRLYWYRQTLGQGPEFLTYFQNEAQLEKSRLLSDRFSAERPKGSFSTLEIQRTEQGDSAMYLCASSLRIGFNQPQHFGDGTRLSIL.